This passage covers 21 T cell receptor beta chains from one sample sequenced in a study of blood T cell repertoires in COVID-19. Measured with immunoSEQ multiplex PCR; TCRdb has only the in-frame clones, and not every one. The sample consists of about 250,000 clones, around nine tenths of them appearing once. The sequencing sample was made of peripheral blood. Source of these receptors: a woman in her fifties or sixties who had recovered from COVID-19.

The chain recombines TRBV3-1 (or the pseudogene TRBV3-2) with TRBJ2-5; D is possibly TRBD1 (6 bases). V gave up 5 bases and J gave up 5 bases, with 12 bases separating them. CDR1 LGHDT and CDR2 YNNKEL come from the germline V gene (reference sequence). The CDR3 totals 13 residues. This CDR3 is CASSGGTRETQYF. CDR3 nucleotide sequence: TGTGCCAGCAGCGGGGGCACGCGGGAGACCCAGTACTTC.

The chain is built from TRBV15 and TRBJ2-3, with 8 bases aligning to TRBD2. The J segment lost 0 bases and the V segment lost 8 bases, leaving 13 bases of the junction unmatched. CDR3 size: 17 residues. Germline CDR1 is LNHNV and CDR2 is YYDKDF (reference sequence). The CDR3 DNA reads as TGTGCCACCTCCCCCGACGATAGCGGGGCTAGCACAGATACGCAGTATTTT. This translates into CATSPDDSGASTDTQYF.

This rearrangement joins TRBV14 to TRBJ2-5; a weak D match, TRBD2 (5 bases). The CDR3 runs to 15 residues. Trimming removed 3 bases at V and 1 base at J, with 12 bases between. Germline CDR1 and CDR2: SGHDN and FVKESK. CDR3 DNA sequence: TGTGCCAGCAGCCACCGCGGACTCACCCAAGAGACCCAGTACTTC. This gives the protein CASSHRGLTQETQYF.

This clone was observed once. This CDR3 fails to terminate in the conserved phenylalanine or tryptophan, so it likely reflects a read error. Because the CDR3's place on the DNA is in doubt, the DNA is left out and the CDR3 is given as listed by TCRdb. This chain joins TRBV5-1 and TRBJ2-7; the D call of TRBD1 is as the table states it, not checked on the DNA. From germline, CDR1 is SGHRS and CDR2 YFSETQ. The CDR3 spans 13 amino acids, including both terminal residues. CDR3 residues: CASSISGTGTLWI.

This CDR3 reads CASSSLSVNEKLFF. CDR3 DNA: TGTGCCAGCAGTTCCCTCAGCGTTAATGAAAAACTGTTTTTT. This sequence joins TRBV28 and TRBJ1-4, with D unresolved. V was trimmed by 4 bases and J by 4 bases, leaving 10 bases between them. Germline-derived CDR1 and CDR2 are MDHEN and SYDVKM. This CDR3 spans 14 amino acids.

This chain uses TRBV5-1 with TRBJ2-1; D perhaps matches TRBD2 (7 bases). Trimming cost V 4 bases and J 10 bases, with 18 bases left between them. Germline V gene lookup returns CDR1 SGHRS and CDR2 YFSETQ. This CDR3 has 14 amino acids. The CDR3: CASSPGLEGGEQFF. In nucleotides, the CDR3 is TGCGCCAGCAGCCCTGGACTAGAGGGGGGAGAGCAGTTCTTC.

The J gene is TRBJ2-6, the V gene TRBV9; D perhaps matches TRBD2 (5 bases). V lost 4 bases, J lost 0 bases, and 14 bases lay in between. The CDR3 length is 17 residues. From germline, CDR1 is SGDLS and CDR2 YYNGEE. CDR3 amino acids: CASSLGLPRSGANVLTF. In nucleotides, the CDR3 is TGTGCCAGCAGCCTCGGACTGCCGCGCTCTGGGGCCAACGTCCTGACTTTC.

The V call is TRBV2, the J call TRBJ1-6; tentatively, D is TRBD1 (6 bases). This CDR3 region has 13 residues. Trimming took off 10 bases at V and 7 bases at J, with 14 bases between the two ends. The germline V gene encodes CDR1 SNHLY and CDR2 FYNNEI. CDR3 sequence: CANKQGMNSPLHF. The CDR3 DNA reads as TGTGCCAATAAGCAGGGGATGAATTCACCCCTCCACTTT. The complete variable domain, with remaining parts taken from reference TRBV2 and TRBJ1-6, reads EPEVTQTPSHQVTQMGQEVILRCVPISNHLYFYWYRQILGQKVEFLVSFYNNEISEKSEIFDDQFSVERPDGSNFTLKIRSTKLEDSAMYFCANKQGMNSPLHFGNGTRLTVT.

This clone was observed a handful of times. At one end the junction does not follow the germline gene, possibly because of a read error. The chain combines TRBV7-3 with TRBJ2-1; D is unclear. CDR3 size: 13 residues. Per germline, CDR1 SGHTA and CDR2 FQGTGA. In DNA form, the CDR3 reads TGTGCCAGCAGCCTAACGAGATACAATGAGCAGTTCTTC. Translated: CASSLTRYNEQFF.

The V call is TRBV24-1, the J call TRBJ2-7, with 9 nucleotides matching TRBD1. This CDR3 spans 17 amino acids. Per germline, CDR1 KGHDR and CDR2 SFDVKD. J was trimmed by 5 bases and V by 3 bases; bases with no gene match: 13. The DNA for the CDR3 is TGTGCCACCAGTGATCCTTCTCCCGGGACAGGGTCCCACGAGCAGTACTTC. This sequence encodes CATSDPSPGTGSHEQYF.

The gene calls are TRBV7-8 and TRBJ1-4, with a weak D call TRBD1 (6 bases). Trimming left V 0 bases short and J 7 bases short, with 15 bases between. CDR1 SGHVS and CDR2 FQNEAQ come from the germline V gene. The CDR3 sequence is 16 residues long. The CDR3 loop reads CASSLAVNRVTEKLFF. CDR3 DNA: TGTGCCAGCAGCTTAGCAGTCAACAGGGTGACTGAAAAACTGTTTTTT.

The chain combines TRBV5-4 with TRBJ2-7, with D possibly matching TRBD1 (6 bases). There are 14 residues in the CDR3. The germline V gene encodes CDR1 SGHNT and CDR2 YYREEE (reference sequence). V shed 10 bases and J shed 1 base, with 18 bases lying between them. The CDR3: CAYEGGGHSYEQYF. DNA of the CDR3: TGTGCCTACGAGGGTGGGGGACATTCCTACGAGCAGTACTTC.

As concerns this clone: Other DNA sequences from this sample encode an identical CDR3 as well. The chain combines TRBV7-2 with TRBJ2-5, with 8 positions matching TRBD1. The V gene end was trimmed by 5 bases and the J gene end by 4 bases; junction bases not matched to a gene: 3. CDR1 and CDR2 (germline): SGHTA, FQGNSA. This CDR3 spans 13 amino acids. CDR3 nucleotide sequence: TGTGCCAGCAGCACAGACAGGGGAGAGACCCAGTACTTC. Translating gives CASSTDRGETQYF.

J is TRBJ2-7 and V is TRBV10-3, with 9 bases aligning to TRBD1. The V segment lost 3 bases and the J segment 3 bases; nucleotides outside the gene matches: 9. The CDR3 extends over 16 amino acids. CDR1 is ENHRY and CDR2 is SYGVKD in the germline V gene. The CDR3 DNA follows: TGTGCCATCAGTGACCCTCTAACAGGGGGCTTCTACGAGCAGTACTTC. It specifies CAISDPLTGGFYEQYF.

The chain has TRBV7-3 and TRBJ1-1; D remains ambiguous. The CDR3 spans 14 residues. The V end lost 2 bases, the J end lost 0 bases, and 7 bases lay between the germline ends. Germline CDR1 SGHTA, CDR2 FQGTGA. The CDR3 loop is CASSLLGLNTEAFF. The CDR3 DNA reads TGTGCCAGCAGCTTATTGGGCCTGAACACTGAAGCTTTCTTT.

The chain recombines TRBV23-1 with TRBJ2-1; TRBD1 matches 9 bases. TRBV23-1 falls under the ORF class, with uncertain function. V lost 2 bases to trimming and J lost 7 bases; unmatched junction nucleotides: 18. This CDR3 contains 19 residues. CDR3 nucleotides: TGCGCCAGCAGTCAACTACCAACCCGGACAGGGGTGAGGCTGAATGAGCAGTTCTTC. Translation gives CASSQLPTRTGVRLNEQFF.

V is TRBV6-1 and J is TRBJ2-5, with 12 bases fitting TRBD1. The ends lost 2 bases at V and 5 bases at J; junction bases unmatched: 9. Germline CDR1 is MNHNS and CDR2 is SASEGT. The CDR3 covers 17 residues. CDR3 nucleotide sequence: TGTGCCAGCAGTGAACCGGGACAGGGGGCAGTTACTGAGACCCAGTACTTC. This codes for CASSEPGQGAVTETQYF.

The chain couples TRBV27 to TRBJ1-5; 8 nucleotides align to TRBD1. The length of the CDR3 is 16 residues. Germline V lookup: CDR1 MNHEY, CDR2 SMNVEV (reference sequence). Trimming removed 0 bases from V and 10 bases from J; junction bases left unmatched: 11. CDR3 residues: CASSLSGTGKSVPQHF. DNA of the CDR3: TGTGCCAGCAGTTTATCCGGGACAGGAAAATCAGTTCCCCAGCATTTT.

About this clone: At one of its ends the junction is not consistent with the germline gene, which may arise from a read error. This rearrangement joins TRBV5-1 to TRBJ1-1; D is unresolved. The CDR3 consists of 11 residues. Looked up from germline, CDR1 is SGHRS and CDR2 is YFSETQ. DNA for the CDR3: TGCGCCAGCAGCCCCTTTGGAGGTCTGACGTTT. Residues: CASSPFGGLTF.

About this clone itself: Likely a read error: the CDR3 ends without its conserved phenylalanine or tryptophan. V and J are TRBV3-1 (or the pseudogene TRBV3-2) and TRBJ2-3; the D is unclear. Deletions cut 4 bases from V and 1 base from J, with 9 bases between. Germline CDR1 and CDR2: LGHDT and YNNKEL (reference sequence). This CDR3 is built from 14 residues. The CDR3 DNA reads as TGTGCCAGCAGCCCCTTGGATCGCACAGATACGCAGTATCTT. This gives the protein CASSPLDRTDTQYL.

The chain employs TRBV6-6 and TRBJ2-5; no clear D gene. V was trimmed by 6 bases and J by 5 bases, leaving 13 bases between them. This CDR3 spans 13 amino acids. Germline V gene data show CDR1 as MNHNY and CDR2 as SVGAGI (reference sequence). The chain's CDR3 is CASSDSATETQYF. The CDR3 DNA sequence: TGTGCCAGCAGCGACTCAGCTACGGAGACCCAGTACTTC.